A single sample gave rise to the 30 T cell receptor beta chains below, sequenced in a study of immune heterogeneity within non-small cell lung tumors. Template input was genomic DNA from bulk tumor (about 600 ng per sample). Taken during surgery, several biopsies per primary tumor were spaced as far apart as possible within the tumor mass. It was patients with untreated, newly diagnosed non-small cell lung cancer who underwent curative surgery. Amplifying TCR beta CDR3 involved multiplex PCR carried out with 32 V and 13 J primers. From the multiplex PCR reads, TCRdb called clonotypes with MiXCR, one entry per CDR3 protein. Found here are about 21,000 distinct CDR3 sequences, about 29% of them singletons; the top ten hold 4% to 5.5%. The sample comprised lung tumor tissue. The receptor set was obtained from a man aged 40-50 years with non-small cell lung cancer.

As to this clonotype: This sequence may be a read error, since a much larger clone differs from it by one base. The chain couples TRBV12-3 or TRBV12-4 to TRBJ2-3; perhaps TRBD2 as D (6 bases). Trimming removed 7 bases at V and 6 bases at J, with 11 bases between. CDR3 length: 12 amino acids. The CDR3 sequence is CASTTGADTQYF. The CDR3 bases are TGTGCCAGCACCACGGGAGCGGATACGCAGTATTTT.

Note on this clonotype: An end of the junction does not agree with germline; a read error may underlie this. The chain carries TRBV7-2 and TRBJ2-5; tentative D call: TRBD2 (6 bases). The CDR3 runs to 12 residues. Germline V gene lookup returns CDR1 SGHTA and CDR2 FQGNSA. CDR3 in amino acids: CPSSLAGETQYF. The CDR3 coding sequence is TGTCCCAGCAGCTTGGCGGGGGAGACCCAGTACTTC.

In its sample, this clonotype is medium-sized. J is TRBJ1-5 and V is TRBV2; D is uncertain. This CDR3 comprises 13 residues. V was clipped by 6 bases and J by 0 bases, with 6 bases between them. The V gene's germline CDR1 is SNHLY and CDR2 FYNNEI. CDR3 sequence: CASRGYSNQPQHF. The CDR3 bases are TGTGCCAGCAGGGGGTATAGCAATCAGCCCCAGCATTTT. The full variable domain, its missing parts supplied by reference TRBV2 and TRBJ1-5, is EPEVTQTPSHQVTQMGQEVILRCVPISNHLYFYWYRQILGQKVEFLVSFYNNEISEKSEIFDDQFSVERPDGSNFTLKIRSTKLEDSAMYFCASRGYSNQPQHFGDGTRLSIL.

This chain joins TRBV19 and TRBJ2-7, with 9 bases that match TRBD1. Germline V gene lookup returns CDR1 LNHDA and CDR2 SQIVND (reference sequence). CDR3 length: 16 residues. The ends lost 4 bases at V and 3 bases at J; junction bases unmatched: 10. The CDR3 sequence is CASSNKNRDRVYEQYF. The CDR3 region has the DNA TGTGCCAGTAGTAACAAAAACCGGGACAGGGTCTACGAGCAGTACTTC.

J is TRBJ2-3 and V is TRBV11-2; D is possibly TRBD1 (5 bases). The CDR3 runs to 17 residues. V lost 1 base to trimming and J lost 0 bases, with 14 bases between them. CDR1 and CDR2 from the germline V gene are SGHAT and FQNNGV. CDR3 amino acids: CASSLVRGITSTDTQYF. In DNA, the CDR3 is TGTGCCAGCAGCTTAGTTAGGGGAATCACCAGCACAGATACGCAGTATTTT. Drawing the rest from reference TRBV11-2 and TRBJ2-3, the complete variable domain is EAGVAQSPRYKIIEKRQSVAFWCNPISGHATLYWYQQILGQGPKLLIQFQNNGVVDDSQLPKDRFSAERLKGVDSTLKIQPAKLEDSAVYLCASSLVRGITSTDTQYFGPGTRLTVL.

As to this clonotype: A read error may produce the germline difference seen at one junction end. This chain links TRBV6-1 with TRBJ2-1; 7 bases match TRBD2. CDR3 length equals 14 residues. CDR1 MNHNS and CDR2 SASEGT come from the germline V gene. CDR3 sequence: CDSSEWASGSEQFF. CDR3 in DNA: TGTGACAGCAGTGAATGGGCTAGCGGAAGTGAGCAGTTCTTC.

This clonotype was seen many times. This chain joins TRBV7-8 and TRBJ1-5, with D unresolved. The CDR3 contains 15 residues. Trimming took 5 bases from V and 0 from J, leaving 11 bases between them. Germline CDR1 and CDR2: SGHVS and FQNEAQ. The CDR3 here is CASSAMGHSNQPQHF. The CDR3 nucleotides are TGTGCCAGCAGCGCGATGGGTCATAGCAATCAGCCCCAGCATTTT.

The chain carries TRBV5-6 and TRBJ2-1, with D maybe TRBD1 (6 bases). This CDR3 is built from 15 residues. CDR1 and CDR2 from the germline V gene are SGHDT and YYEEEE. Trimming removed 5 bases from V and 0 bases from J, with 12 bases in between. DNA for the CDR3: TGTGCCAGCAGATTACAGGGTAGCTCCTACAATGAGCAGTTCTTC. Amino acids: CASRLQGSSYNEQFF.

The genes are TRBV11-2 and TRBJ2-2, with no clear D. V lost 0 bases, J lost 2 bases, and 4 bases lay in between. This CDR3 is 14 amino acids long. The germline V gene has CDR1 SGHAT and CDR2 FQNNGV. This chain's CDR3 is CASSLEPNTGELFF. CDR3 coding DNA: TGTGCCAGCAGCTTAGAACCAAACACCGGGGAGCTGTTTTTT.

The sample holds many counts of this clonotype. J is TRBJ2-1 and V is TRBV27; D possibly corresponds to TRBD2 (8 bases). CDR3 length equals 16 residues. V was cut by 5 bases and J by 10 bases, with 24 bases left in between. From germline, CDR1 is MNHEY and CDR2 SMNVEV (reference sequence). This chain's CDR3 is CASSPFWTGSGGEQFF. The DNA for the CDR3 is TGTGCCAGCAGTCCCTTCTGGACAGGTTCGGGAGGGGAGCAGTTCTTC.

This clonotype is medium-sized. The chain carries TRBV2 and TRBJ2-2; D gene unclear. In germline, CDR1 is SNHLY, CDR2 FYNNEI. The CDR3 is 15 amino acids. The V and J ends lost 1 base and 4 bases respectively, with 10 bases between them. The CDR3 bases are TGTGCCAGCAGTGAAGGACGGAGAACCACCGGGGAGCTGTTTTTT. Translation gives CASSEGRRTTGELFF.

The CDR3 loop reads CAILAGFTDTQYF. Written as DNA, the CDR3 is TGTGCCATCTTAGCGGGGTTCACAGATACGCAGTATTTT. The chain joins TRBV2 to TRBJ2-3; 8 bases map to TRBD2. V dropped 10 bases and J dropped 2; count of bases not matched to a gene: 5. Germline CDR1 and CDR2: SNHLY and FYNNEI. The CDR3 is 13 amino acids.

This clonotype was seen a handful of times. This chain links TRBV2 with TRBJ2-1; D call uncertain. Germline V gene sequence: CDR1 SNHLY, CDR2 FYNNEI. This CDR3 comprises 13 residues. V lost 8 bases and J lost 5, with 13 bases in between. CDR3 in amino acids: CASQSGRNNEQFF. For the CDR3, the DNA is TGTGCCAGCCAGTCCGGGCGGAACAATGAGCAGTTCTTC.

Comments on this clonotype: This could be a read error, since a much larger clone is one nucleotide away. This chain links TRBV9 with TRBJ2-1; D is perhaps TRBD2 (6 bases). Per germline, CDR1 SGDLS and CDR2 YYNGEE. The CDR3 is 16 residues long. Trimming took off 3 bases at V and 6 bases at J, with 19 bases between the two ends. The CDR3 DNA follows: TGTGCCAGCAGCGAGGGCCCATTAACGCGGGGCAATGAGCAGTTCTTC. It codes for CASSEGPLTRGNEQFF.

This clonotype was picked up many times. V gene TRBV27 combines with J gene TRBJ2-7; D not resolved. The V end lost 7 bases, the J end lost 0 bases, and 10 bases lay between the germline ends. This CDR3 has 13 amino acids. Germline values: CDR1 MNHEY, CDR2 SMNVEV (reference sequence). This CDR3 reads CASTVAGSYEQYF. DNA for the CDR3: TGTGCCAGCACGGTGGCAGGCTCCTACGAGCAGTACTTC.

Notes on this clonotype: This clone may be a read error of a much larger clone one base away. This chain connects TRBV5-5 to TRBJ1-5; 10 nucleotides match TRBD1. CDR1 and CDR2 (germline): SGHKS, YYEKEE (reference sequence). CDR3 length: 15 amino acids. In DNA form, the CDR3 reads TGTGCCAGCAGCCGGACAGGGGGGATTGATCAGCCCCGGCATTTT. Translated: CASSRTGGIDQPRHF. The complete variable domain, with remaining parts taken from reference TRBV5-5 and TRBJ1-5, reads DAGVTQSPTHLIKTRGQQVTLRCSPISGHKSVSWYQQVLGQGPQFIFQYYEKEERGRGNFPDRFSARQFPNYSSELNVNALLLGDSALYLCASSRTGGIDQPRHFGDGTRLSIL.

Details on this clonotype: One base away lies a much larger clone, so this may be a sequencing read error. The chain employs TRBV2 and TRBJ2-7; no clear D. The CDR3 spans 11 residues. CDR1 and CDR2 from the germline V gene are SNHLY and FYNNEI. The CDR3 here is CASSEWIEKYF. The CDR3 nucleotides are TGTGCCAGCAGTGAATGGATCGAGAAGTACTTC.

The chain links TRBV4-3 to TRBJ2-1, with D unclear. The CDR3 consists of 13 residues. V lost 1 base, J lost 5 bases, and 6 bases lay in between. CDR1 and CDR2 from the germline V gene are LGHNA and YSLEER. CDR3 nucleotide sequence: TGCGCCAGCAGCCAAGGGGTTAACAATGAGCAGTTCTTC. Translating gives CASSQGVNNEQFF.

Ten or more counts support this clonotype. CDR3 residues: CAWSVTRSGIADTQYF. In DNA, the CDR3 is TGTGCCTGGAGTGTAACCCGGAGCGGGATTGCAGATACGCAGTATTTT. V and J are TRBV30 and TRBJ2-3, with TRBD2 matching over 7 bases. The CDR3 contains 16 residues. Germline V gene lookup returns CDR1 GTSNPN and CDR2 SVGIG (reference sequence). Trimming cost V 0 bases and J 4 bases; bases outside gene matches: 10.

V and J are TRBV29-1 and TRBJ2-3, with unresolved D. The CDR3 loop spans 11 amino acids. Germline lookup yields CDR1 SQVTM and CDR2 ANQGSEA. V was pared by 4 bases and J by 3 bases, with 5 bases between. This chain's CDR3 is CSVAKTDTQYF. In DNA form, the CDR3 reads TGCAGCGTTGCTAAAACAGATACGCAGTATTTT.

This clonotype ranks as medium-sized. The CDR3 DNA follows: TGTGCCAGCATTAACAGGGGGCAGGGGGAGCAGTACTTC. Protein sequence: CASINRGQGEQYF. The chain has TRBV12-3 or TRBV12-4 and TRBJ2-7; 9 bases align to TRBD1. CDR3 length: 13 amino acids. J lost 7 bases, V lost 7 bases, and 8 bases had no gene match.

The chain's CDR3 is CASSLELGQGQNIQYF. CDR3 in DNA: TGCGCCAGCAGCTTGGAATTGGGACAGGGTCAAAACATTCAGTACTTC. The J gene is TRBJ2-4, the V gene TRBV5-1; 9 nucleotides agree with TRBD1. Germline CDR1 and CDR2: SGHRS and YFSETQ. Germline trimming cut 0 bases from V and 5 bases from J; bases unmatched to any gene: 6. The CDR3 is 16 amino acids.

This rearrangement joins TRBV12-5 to TRBJ2-3; 12 bases line up with TRBD2. The CDR3 totals 17 residues. The germline V gene encodes CDR1 LGHNT and CDR2 FRNRAP. V lost 5 bases, J lost 3 bases, and 9 bases stayed unmatched. CDR3 DNA: TGTGCTAGTGGTCTAGGTTCTAGCGGGAGGGCAACAGATACGCAGTATTTT. It translates to CASGLGSSGRATDTQYF.

This clonotype was seen more than once but under ten times. The genes are TRBV11-2 and TRBJ2-1; TRBD2 is a possible D gene (5 bases). CDR1 SGHAT and CDR2 FQNNGV come from the germline V gene. V shed 3 bases and J shed 10 bases, with 13 bases lying between them. The length of the CDR3 is 13 residues. CDR3 in DNA: TGTGCCAGCAGCTTGACAAATCGGGGAGAGCAGTTCTTC. Translating gives CASSLTNRGEQFF.

This clonotype was counted between two and nine times. The genes are TRBV9 and TRBJ2-7; possible D gene TRBD2, 5 bases. This CDR3 has 13 amino acids. V was trimmed by 3 bases and J by 3 bases, leaving 10 bases between them. Germline V gene data show CDR1 as SGDLS and CDR2 as YYNGEE. The CDR3: CASSAGSHYEQYF. DNA of the CDR3: TGTGCCAGCAGCGCGGGATCCCACTACGAGCAGTACTTC.

This clonotype was seen just once. Given a much more abundant clone one base away, this may be a read error. The CDR3 does not end in the conserved phenylalanine or tryptophan, so this is likely a read error. J is TRBJ2-7 and V is TRBV11-3; D is unresolved. The CDR3 spans 13 residues. V lost 2 bases, J lost 2 bases, and 7 bases lay in between. Germline CDR1 SGHNT, CDR2 YENEEA. The CDR3 sequence: CASSLQVTYEQYL. In DNA form, the CDR3 reads TGTGCCAGCAGCTTACAGGTTACCTACGAGCAGTACTTA.

There are many counts of this clonotype. The rearrangement links TRBV19 to TRBJ2-6; D might be TRBD1 (6 bases). The germline V gene encodes CDR1 LNHDA and CDR2 SQIVND (reference sequence). The CDR3 spans 16 residues. Trimming pared 4 bases from V and 3 bases from J, leaving 13 bases between. The CDR3 loop reads CASSTITGIGANVLTF. DNA of the CDR3: TGTGCCAGTAGTACTATTACAGGGATTGGGGCCAACGTCCTGACTTTC.

V and J are TRBV5-4 and TRBJ2-7; D is perhaps TRBD1 (5 bases). The germline V and J ends were trimmed by 2 bases and 2 bases, with 17 bases remaining between them. Germline loops: CDR1 SGHNT, CDR2 YYREEE (reference sequence). There are 16 residues in the CDR3. The DNA of the CDR3 is TGTGCCAGCAGCTTCGGTCGGGCGGACATAGCCTACGAGCAGTACTTC. It specifies CASSFGRADIAYEQYF.

The CDR3 DNA sequence: TGTGCCAGCAGTCCACTAGGGCCCGGGGGTGCCACCGGGGAGCTGTTTTTT. Translated: CASSPLGPGGATGELFF. The rearrangement links TRBV9 to TRBJ2-2; a weak D match, TRBD2 (6 bases). Germline V gives CDR1 SGDLS, CDR2 YYNGEE. CDR3 size: 17 residues. V gave up 5 bases and J gave up 4 bases, with 21 bases separating them.

By sample share, this clonotype is medium-sized. The chain has TRBV5-1 and TRBJ1-2; D unclear. CDR1 is SGHRS, CDR2 YFSETQ, per germline. V lost 0 bases and J lost 0, with 3 bases in between. This CDR3 spans 13 amino acids. The CDR3 DNA is TGCGCCAGCAGCTTGGAGACTAACTATGGCTACACCTTC. As protein: CASSLETNYGYTF.